The 6 T cell receptor beta chains below all came from one sample that was sequenced in a study of kidney transplant recipient with SARS-CoV-2 infection. Each CDR3 protein gets one entry after TCRdb re-called the reads with MiXCR. The sample holds some 220,000 distinct CDR3 sequences, around 26% seen once. The sequencing here drew on a blood sample, taken at baseline and between days 110 and 120 from a kidney transplant recipient. The receptors come from a male patient younger than 45 who had COVID-19 and was a kidney transplant recipient. Some of the T cells might come from the graft donor.

Concerning this clonotype: Being one base from a much bigger clone, this may be a read error. This chain uses TRBV6-6 with TRBJ1-2, with no clear D. The CDR3 covers 17 residues. Germline V gene lookup returns CDR1 MNHNY and CDR2 SVGAGI (reference sequence). The CDR3 protein is CSSSLILGGRKTYGYTF. The CDR3 nucleotides are TGTTCCAGCAGTCTGATCCTAGGTGGGAGAAAGACCTATGGCTACACCTTC.

To note about this clonotype: A much larger clone differs from this one at a single base, so this may be a read error. Without the conserved terminal phenylalanine or tryptophan, this CDR3 likely stems from a read error. The chain carries TRBV28 and TRBJ1-5; D call uncertain. Germline V gene sequence: CDR1 MDHEN, CDR2 SYDVKM. The V end lost 7 bases, the J end lost 12 bases, and 10 bases lay between the germline ends. This CDR3 is built from 10 residues. The CDR3 nucleotides are TGTGCCAGCAACAAGGGTGTCCAGCATCTT. Amino acids: CASNKGVQHL.

At least ten counts were recorded for this clonotype. The rearrangement joins TRBV3-2 to TRBJ2-7; the table's D call of TRBD1 was not tested on the DNA. TRBV3-2 is labeled a pseudogene. The CDR3 spans 14 residues. The CDR3 here is CASSQSDITYEQYF. The CDR3 DNA reads as TGTGCCAGCAGCCAATCGGACATAACCTACGAGCAGTACTTC.

This clonotype was found many times. The V gene is TRBV28, the J gene TRBJ2-7; maybe TRBD2 (6 bases). The V gene's germline CDR1 is MDHEN and CDR2 SYDVKM. The CDR3 has 15 residues. V was clipped by 7 bases and J by 0 bases, with 16 bases between them. The CDR3 DNA follows: TGTGCCAGCAACGGCGGGGCGGGCAGCTCCTACGAGCAGTACTTC. It encodes CASNGGAGSSYEQYF. Together with reference TRBV28 and TRBJ2-7, the CDR3 gives the full variable domain: DVKVTQSSRYLVKRTGEKVFLECVQDMDHENMFWYRQDPGLGLRLIYFSYDVKMKEKGDIPEGYSVSREKKERFSLILESASTNQTSMYLCASNGGAGSSYEQYFGPGTRLTVT.

At least ten counts were recorded for this clonotype. The chain couples TRBV28 to TRBJ2-7; the match to TRBD1 covers 9 bases. CDR3 length equals 14 residues. V dropped 4 bases and J dropped 3; count of bases not matched to a gene: 4. CDR1 is MDHEN, CDR2 SYDVKM, per germline. In DNA, the CDR3 is TGTGCCAGCAGTTCGGGACAGGGTATCTACGAGCAGTACGTC. It encodes CASSSGQGIYEQYV.

This clonotype was seen repeatedly, ten times or more. The chain recombines TRBV7-2 with TRBJ2-7; no definite D call. Trimming stripped 1 base from V and 3 bases from J, with 10 bases between. This CDR3 has 14 residues. Germline CDR1 and CDR2: SGHTA and FQGNSA. Here the CDR3 DNA reads TGTGCCAGCAGCTTAGAGTACTCGGGCTACGAGCAGTACTTC. Amino acids: CASSLEYSGYEQYF.